This T cell receptor beta chain comes out of a study of immune heterogeneity within non-small cell lung tumors. Multiplex PCR (32 V and 13 J primers) was used to amplify the TCR beta CDR3. TCRdb passed the multiplex PCR reads through MiXCR, listing each CDR3 protein once. Among several thousand distinct CDR3 sequences listed, 50% to 65% were seen once. The germline gives CDR1 MNHNS, CDR2 SASEGT. The CDR3 contains 11 residues. The V end lost 6 bases, the J end lost 4 bases, and 3 bases lay between the germline ends. Bulk tumor genomic DNA, roughly 590 ng per sample, was used as template. Taken during surgery, several biopsies per primary tumor were spaced as far apart as possible within the tumor mass. Patients went through curative surgery, and their non-small cell lung cancer was untreated and newly diagnosed.

Source material: lung tumor tissue. This receptor was taken from a man in his 60s with non-small cell lung cancer. J is TRBJ2-2 and V is TRBV6-1; the D is unclear. The CDR3 loop is CASRATGELFF. The DNA of the CDR3 is TGTGCCAGCAGAGCCACCGGGGAGCTGTTTTTT.